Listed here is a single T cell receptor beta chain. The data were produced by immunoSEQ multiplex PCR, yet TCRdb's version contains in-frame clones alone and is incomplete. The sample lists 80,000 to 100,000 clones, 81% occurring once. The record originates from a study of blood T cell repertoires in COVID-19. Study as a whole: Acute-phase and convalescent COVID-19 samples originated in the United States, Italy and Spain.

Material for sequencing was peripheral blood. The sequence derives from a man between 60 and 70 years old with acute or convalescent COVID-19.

This CDR3 reads CASSLGGRAEKLFF. The CDR3 coding sequence is TGTGCCAGCAGCTTAGGAGGCAGGGCTGAAAAACTGTTTTTT. V is TRBV11-2 and J is TRBJ1-4; TRBD1 is a possible D gene (5 bases). CDR3 length equals 14 residues. V lost 1 base to trimming and J lost 7 bases, with 10 bases between them. CDR1 is SGHAT, CDR2 FQNNGV, per germline.